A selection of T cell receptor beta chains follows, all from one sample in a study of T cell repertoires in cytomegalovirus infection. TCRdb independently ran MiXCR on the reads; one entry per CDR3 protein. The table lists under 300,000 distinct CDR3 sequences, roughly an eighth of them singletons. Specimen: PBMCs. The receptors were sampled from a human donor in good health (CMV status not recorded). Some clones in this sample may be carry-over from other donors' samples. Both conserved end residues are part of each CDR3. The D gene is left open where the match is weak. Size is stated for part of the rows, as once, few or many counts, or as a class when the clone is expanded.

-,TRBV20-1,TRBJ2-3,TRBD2,TGCAGTGCTCCTTGGACTAGCGGGGACGGCACAGATACGCAGTATTTT,CSAPWTSGDGTDTQYF
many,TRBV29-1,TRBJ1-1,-,TGCAGCGTTGGGGGCAGGGTGAACACTGAAGCTTTCTTT,CSVGGRVNTEAFF
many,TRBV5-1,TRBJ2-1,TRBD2,TGCGCCAGCAGCTTTTTAGCGGGGGCCGCCGGAATGGAGCAGTTCTTC,CASSFLAGAAGMEQFF
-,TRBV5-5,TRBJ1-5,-,TGTGCCAGCAGCACATCAGGAGAAGGTCAGCCCCAGCATTTT,CASSTSGEGQPQHF
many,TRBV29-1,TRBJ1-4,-,TGCAGCGGCGGGGCGACTAATGAAAAACTGTTTTTT,CSGGATNEKLFF
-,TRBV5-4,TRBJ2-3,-,TGTGCCAGCAGCTGGGGGGCAGATACGCAGTATTTT,CASSWGADTQYF
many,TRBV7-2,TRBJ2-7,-,TGTGCCAGCAGCTTAGGACCGGGGGAACCCTACGAGCAGTACTTC,CASSLGPGEPYEQYF
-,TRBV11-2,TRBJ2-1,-,TGTGCCAGCAGCTTCCAGGCGGCGCCCAATGAGCAGTTCTTC,CASSFQAAPNEQFF
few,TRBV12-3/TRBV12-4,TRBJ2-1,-,TGTGCCAGCACCGACCCGGGACTGGCAAATGAGCAGTTCTTC,CASTDPGLANEQFF
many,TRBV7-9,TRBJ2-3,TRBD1,TGTGCCAGCAGCCTGGGACAGGCGGGCCCAGATACGCAGTATTTT,CASSLGQAGPDTQYF
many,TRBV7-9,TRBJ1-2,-,TGTGCCAGCAGCCAAGAGGTGGCCCGGGGCTACACCTTC,CASSQEVARGYTF
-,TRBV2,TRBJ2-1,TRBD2,TGTGCCAGCATGGTTGACCCGGGACTACCGCACAATGAGCAGTTCTTC,CASMVDPGLPHNEQFF
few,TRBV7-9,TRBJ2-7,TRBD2,TGTGCCAGCAGCTGGGGGGGTACCTACGAGCAGTACTTC,CASSWGGTYEQYF
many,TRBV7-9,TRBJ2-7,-,TGTGCCAGCAGCTTTGGCCCGTCCGACTCCTACGAGCAGTACTTC,CASSFGPSDSYEQYF
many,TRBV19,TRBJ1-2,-,TGTGCCAGTAAGTTCGGCATTGTAGGCGATGGCTACACCTTC,CASKFGIVGDGYTF
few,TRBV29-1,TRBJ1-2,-,TGCAGCGTTGAAAAGGGTTTAAACTATGGCTACACCTTC,CSVEKGLNYGYTF
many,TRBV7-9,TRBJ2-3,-,TGTGCCAGCAGCCCCGGGACCCGTCAGGTCCTGACAGATACGCAGTATTTT,CASSPGTRQVLTDTQYF
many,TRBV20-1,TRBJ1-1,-,TGCAGTGCTAGAGGCCGGAACCCACAGCCGGGGAGGAACACTGAAGCTTTCTTT,CSARGRNPQPGRNTEAFF
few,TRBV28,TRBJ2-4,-,TGTGCCAGCAGATATTCAGGGCAGCTAGCCAAAAACATTCAGTACTTC,CASRYSGQLAKNIQYF
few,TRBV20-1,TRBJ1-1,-,TGCAGTGCTAGAGATGCCGGGGTGAACACTGAAGCTTTCTTT,CSARDAGVNTEAFF
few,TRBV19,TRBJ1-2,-,TGTGCCAGTAGTATTGGGGCCGGGTTCGATGGCTACACCTTC,CASSIGAGFDGYTF
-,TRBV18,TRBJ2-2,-,TGTGCCAGCTCCCCCTCGACGCGGACCGGGGAGCTGTTTTTT,CASSPSTRTGELFF
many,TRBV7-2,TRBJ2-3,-,TGTGCCAGCACTCCTCGGGATACGCAGTATTTT,CASTPRDTQYF
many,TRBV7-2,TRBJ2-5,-,TGTGCCAGCAGCTTAAGCTGGGGGGCAGAAGAGACCCAGTACTTC,CASSLSWGAEETQYF
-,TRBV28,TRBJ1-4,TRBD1,TGTGCCAGCAGTTTCGCGACAGGGGGCAGGGGGCATGAAAAACTGTTTTTT,CASSFATGGRGHEKLFF
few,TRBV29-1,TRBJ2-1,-,TGCAGCGTTGAATGGGGGAACAATGAGCAGTTCTTC,CSVEWGNNEQFF
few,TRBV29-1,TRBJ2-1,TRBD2,TGCAGCGTTGTGCCAGCGGGAGGGTCCTACAATGAGCAGTTCTTC,CSVVPAGGSYNEQFF
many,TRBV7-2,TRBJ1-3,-,TGTGCCAGCAGCTTAGTTCCCTCTGGAAACACCATATATTTT,CASSLVPSGNTIYF
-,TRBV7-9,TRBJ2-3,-,TGTGCCAGCAGCTCCTCTGGCACAGATACGCAGTATTTT,CASSSSGTDTQYF
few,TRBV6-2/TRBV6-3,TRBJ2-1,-,TGTGCCAGCAGTTCGGCGGTTGAGCAGTTCTTC,CASSSAVEQFF
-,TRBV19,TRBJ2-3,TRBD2,TGTGCCAGTAGTATAGGGTCGTCTAGCGGACCCACAGATACGCAGTATTTT,CASSIGSSSGPTDTQYF
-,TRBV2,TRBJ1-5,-,TGTGCCAGCAGTGAAGGGGCAGGAACTTTGCATTTT,CASSEGAGTLHF
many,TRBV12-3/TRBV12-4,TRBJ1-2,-,TGTGCCAGCAGTTTAAGGCAGGGCTTAGGCTACACCTTC,CASSLRQGLGYTF
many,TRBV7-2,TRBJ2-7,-,TGTGCCAGCAGCTATCAGGGAAGAAACGAGCAGTACTTC,CASSYQGRNEQYF
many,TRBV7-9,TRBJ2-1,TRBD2,TGTGCCGCTTGCCGCGGGGGGCAGCGGGAGCAGTTCTTC,CAACRGGQREQFF
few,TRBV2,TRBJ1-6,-,TGTGCCAGCAGCCTGGGATTAGGGTCACCCCTCCACTTT,CASSLGLGSPLHF
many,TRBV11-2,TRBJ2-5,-,TGTGCCAGCAGCTTAGCTTTAGGGCCGGGGGTTCAAGAGACCCAGTACTTC,CASSLALGPGVQETQYF
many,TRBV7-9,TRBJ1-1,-,TGTGCCAGCAGCGCCACAGGGAGCACTGAAGCTTTCTTT,CASSATGSTEAFF
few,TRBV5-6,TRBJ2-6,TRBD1,TGTGCCAGCACCAGGACAGGGGTCTCTGGGGCCAACGTCCTGACTTTC,CASTRTGVSGANVLTF
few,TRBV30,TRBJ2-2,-,TGTGCCTGGAGTTACCTGGGCACCGGGGAGCTGTTTTTT,CAWSYLGTGELFF